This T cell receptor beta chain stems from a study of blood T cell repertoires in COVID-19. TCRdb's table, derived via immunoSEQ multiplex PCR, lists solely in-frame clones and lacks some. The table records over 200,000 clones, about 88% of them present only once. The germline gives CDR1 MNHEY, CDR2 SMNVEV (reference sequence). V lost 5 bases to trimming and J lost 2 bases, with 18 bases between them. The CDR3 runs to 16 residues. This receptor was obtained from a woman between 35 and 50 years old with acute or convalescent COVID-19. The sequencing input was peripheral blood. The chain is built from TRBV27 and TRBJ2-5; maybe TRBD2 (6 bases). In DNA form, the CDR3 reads TGTGCCAGCAGTCTGTATAGCGGATCACTACAAGAGACCCAGTACTTC. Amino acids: CASSLYSGSLQETQYF.